The sequence of this T cell receptor (beta chain) was determined in a study of cytomegalovirus exposure and HLA in healthy donors. General study points: Later analysis identified several of the most significant clusters that appeared linked to common viral pathogens. A later analysis revealed that TCR association rates differed between HLA loci, peaking at DRB1 and bottoming out at HLA-C. The study labeled more than 150 TCR beta chains cytomegalovirus-associated.

Trimming took off 2 bases at V and 9 bases at J, with 10 bases between the two ends. The CDR3 is made up of 12 amino acids. Germline assignment: CDR1 MNHEY and CDR2 SVGAGI. Turning to this clone: Antigen specificity is unknown.

Investigators did not record CMV serostatus for this donor. Primers: 60 Vbeta forward and 13 Jbeta reverse. Repertoires were generated with immunoSEQ multiplex PCR, while TCRdb's copy carries only in-frame clones and drops some. The data show roughly 130,000 clones, with 65% to 80% seen just once and over 0.9% held by the top ten. The V gene is TRBV6-5, the J gene TRBJ1-2, with no clear D. The sample taken for sequencing was PBMCs. The receptor was isolated from a human donor in good health. The CDR3 loop reads CASSYGRGSYTF. CDR3 sequence (DNA): TGTGCCAGCAGTTACGGTCGGGGTAGCTACACCTTC.